The 23 T cell receptor beta chains below all came from one sample that was sequenced in a study of blood T cell repertoires in COVID-19. Clones were sequenced by immunoSEQ multiplex PCR, and TCRdb holds only the in-frame ones, with some missing. There are over 200,000 clones in the sample; 83% occur only once, and 0.95% to 1.5% lies in the top ten. The sample consisted of peripheral blood. The receptors come from a woman in her twenties or thirties with COVID-19, enrolled during active disease.

This chain connects TRBV6-6 to TRBJ2-5; 9 positions match TRBD1. With 5 bases clipped from V and 4 bases from J, the junction kept 5 bases outside the gene matches. The CDR3 loop spans 14 amino acids. CDR1 is MNHNY, CDR2 SVGAGI, per germline (reference sequence). The chain's CDR3 is CASSDGQGRETQYF. The CDR3 DNA reads as TGTGCCAGCAGTGACGGACAGGGGCGAGAGACCCAGTACTTC.

The chain is built from TRBV7-3 and TRBJ2-1; D is uncertain. Germline CDR1 SGHTA, CDR2 FQGTGA. The ends were cut back, 4 bases at V and 1 base at J, with 17 bases in the middle. The CDR3 is 17 amino acids. CDR3 DNA: TGTGCCAGCAGCTCCACCCCCTACAGTGCATCCTACAATGAGCAGTTCTTC. Translation: CASSSTPYSASYNEQFF.

This chain connects TRBV11-1 to TRBJ2-1, with TRBD2 identical over 7 bases. Germline assignment: CDR1 SGHAT and CDR2 FQDESV (reference sequence). The CDR3 is made up of 15 amino acids. V trimming: 4 bases; J trimming: 7 bases; junction bases outside the gene matches: 10. CDR3 DNA: TGTGCCAGCAGCTCCCAGCGGGGAAGGGAGAATGAGCAGTTCTTC. Its translation: CASSSQRGRENEQFF.

The chain uses TRBV7-3 and TRBJ1-5; weak D call: TRBD1 (6 bases). V lost 5 bases and J lost 7, with 12 bases in between. This CDR3 contains 13 residues. CDR1 is SGHTA and CDR2 is FQGTGA in the germline V gene. CDR3 nucleotides: TGTGCCAGCAGCCCAGGGGCTGGGCAGCCCCAGCATTTT. This codes for CASSPGAGQPQHF.

The chain recombines TRBV5-5 with TRBJ1-6; 8 nucleotides match TRBD1. CDR1 and CDR2 from the germline V gene are SGHKS and YYEKEE (reference sequence). V was clipped by 2 bases and J by 7 bases; unmatched bases: 2. There are 14 residues in the CDR3. The CDR3 DNA reads TGTGCCAGCAGCTTTGGGACAGGAAATTCACCCCTCCACTTT. Translated: CASSFGTGNSPLHF.

This chain joins TRBV6-6 and TRBJ1-4; 7 bases map to TRBD1. The CDR3 has 15 amino acids. V trimming: 4 bases; J trimming: 7 bases; junction bases outside the gene matches: 9. Looked up from germline, CDR1 is MNHNY and CDR2 is SVGAGI (reference sequence). The DNA for the CDR3 is TGTGCCAGCAGTTCCCCCGGGACAGAGGGTGAAAAACTGTTTTTT. It is translated as CASSSPGTEGEKLFF.

The chain has TRBV5-1 and TRBJ1-5, with D perhaps matching TRBD1 (5 bases). Trimming left V 0 bases short and J 2 bases short, with 9 bases between. Germline CDR1 and CDR2: SGHRS and YFSETQ. The CDR3 consists of 15 residues. CDR3 nucleotides: TGCGCCAGCAGCTTGGACTCGGGGGGCAATCAGCCCCAGCATTTT. This sequence encodes CASSLDSGGNQPQHF.

V and J are TRBV6-2 or TRBV6-3 and TRBJ2-7; D may be TRBD1 (6 bases). Looked up from germline, CDR1 is MNHEY and CDR2 is SVGEGT. The CDR3 is 15 residues long. V lost 2 bases, J lost 2 bases, and 13 bases lay in between. The CDR3 bases are TGTGCCAGCAGTTACGAAACCCAGGGGCCCTACGAGCAGTACTTC. Its translation: CASSYETQGPYEQYF.

The chain uses TRBV12-3 or TRBV12-4 and TRBJ1-3; D is unclear. The V end was cut by 5 bases, the J end by 7 bases, with 9 bases between. The CDR3 totals 12 residues. CDR3 coding DNA: TGTGCCAGCAGTCTTCAGTGGAACACCATATATTTT. Its translation is CASSLQWNTIYF.

V and J are TRBV18 and TRBJ1-2; TRBD1 matches at 8 bases. Germline-derived CDR1 and CDR2 are KGHSH and LQKENI. The CDR3 totals 15 residues. Trimming at V came to 3 bases and at J to 3 bases, leaving 6 bases not matched to a gene. CDR3 sequence (DNA): TGTGCCAGCTCACCTCAGGGGGCCGAGTACTATGGCTACACCTTC. Encoded protein: CASSPQGAEYYGYTF.

This clone was seen once. The chain combines TRBV11-2 with TRBJ2-2; a weak D match, TRBD2 (7 bases). The germline V and J ends were trimmed by 5 bases and 5 bases, with 15 bases remaining between them. The length of the CDR3 is 15 residues. The germline CDR1 and CDR2 sequences are SGHAT and FQNNGV. The DNA for the CDR3 is TGTGCCAGCAGCGTCGGGGGGCAAGGTACCGGGGAGCTGTTTTTT. Translation: CASSVGGQGTGELFF.

V usage is TRBV4-2 and J usage is TRBJ1-1, with 7 bases fitting TRBD1. Germline V lookup: CDR1 LGHNA, CDR2 YNFKEQ. The CDR3 has 16 residues. The J segment lost 0 bases and the V segment lost 3 bases, leaving 7 bases of the junction unmatched. The CDR3 sequence is CASSHDGDSLNTEAFF. The CDR3 nucleotides read TGTGCCAGCAGCCATGATGGGGACAGTCTGAACACTGAAGCTTTCTTT.

The V call is TRBV5-8, the J call TRBJ1-6; weak D call: TRBD1 (6 bases). The CDR3 runs 18 residues. Between the trimmed V and J ends, which lost 4 bases and 0 bases, there was a span of 17 bases. Per the germline V gene, CDR1 is SGHTS and CDR2 is YDEGEE. The CDR3 coding sequence is TGTGCCAGCAGCCTTCCTCAGGGGTGGGGCTCCTATAATTCACCCCTCCACTTT. Translated: CASSLPQGWGSYNSPLHF.

The CDR3 protein is CASSLDPSYGYTF. The CDR3 DNA is TGTGCCAGCAGCTTAGACCCGAGCTATGGCTACACCTTC. The gene calls are TRBV7-2 and TRBJ1-2; D is unresolved. The germline CDR1 and CDR2 sequences are SGHTA and FQGNSA. V shed 1 base and J shed 4 bases, with 7 bases lying between them. The CDR3 has 13 amino acids. The entire variable domain, with the rest obtained from reference TRBV7-2 and TRBJ1-2, is as follows: GAGVSQSPSNKVTEKGKDVELRCDPISGHTALYWYRQSLGQGLEFLIYFQGNSAPDKSGLPSDRFSAERTGGSVSTLTIQRTQQEDSAVYLCASSLDPSYGYTFGSGTRLTVV.

In this sample, this clone turned up a few times. The chain couples TRBV25-1 to TRBJ1-1; D is unresolved. CDR1 and CDR2 from the germline V gene are MGHDK and SYGVNS. The V and J ends lost 5 bases and 5 bases respectively, with 12 bases between them. The CDR3 consists of 13 residues. In DNA form, the CDR3 reads TGTGCCAGCAGTTTACTTGGAGGGACTGAAGCTTTCTTT. Amino acid sequence: CASSLLGGTEAFF.

The chain recombines TRBV28 with TRBJ2-1, with D unresolved. V lost 5 bases and J lost 4, with 6 bases in between. Germline loops: CDR1 MDHEN, CDR2 SYDVKM. The CDR3 has 12 amino acids. CDR3 coding DNA: TGTGCCAGCAGTATCTCTTACAATGAGCAGTTCTTC. Protein: CASSISYNEQFF.

The rearrangement links TRBV18 to TRBJ2-7; possibly TRBD2 for D (5 bases). The CDR3 loop spans 14 amino acids. V lost 5 bases, J lost 3 bases, and 14 bases lay in between. The germline V gene encodes CDR1 KGHSH and CDR2 LQKENI. The CDR3 sequence: CASSSGIAGYEQYF. CDR3 DNA sequence: TGTGCCAGCTCATCGGGGATCGCGGGCTACGAGCAGTACTTC.

This clone was observed a single time. J is TRBJ2-2 and V is TRBV5-1, with D perhaps TRBD1 (5 bases). CDR1 is SGHRS and CDR2 is YFSETQ in the germline V gene. Deletions cut 1 base from V and 6 bases from J, with 10 bases between. The CDR3 contains 14 residues. CDR3 protein: CASSLSPRAGELFF. For the CDR3, the DNA is TGCGCCAGCAGCTTGTCCCCCAGGGCCGGGGAGCTGTTTTTT.

The chain uses TRBV11-2 and TRBJ1-6; TRBD1 might be the D (5 bases). The V gene's germline CDR1 is SGHAT and CDR2 FQNNGV. With 2 bases removed from V and 5 bases from J, the gap between germline ends came to 10 bases. The CDR3 totals 15 residues. As DNA, the CDR3 is TGTGCCAGCAGCTTATTAGGGGTAGATAATTCACCCCTCCACTTT. As protein: CASSLLGVDNSPLHF.

This sequence joins TRBV9 and TRBJ2-7; D unclear. V lost 4 bases and J 6 bases, leaving 20 bases between the germline ends. Per the germline V gene, CDR1 is SGDLS and CDR2 is YYNGEE. This CDR3 is built from 15 residues. The CDR3 nucleotides read TGTGCCAGCAGCTCTATTGACGTTTACACGGGCGAGCAGTACTTC. Translating it yields CASSSIDVYTGEQYF.

This clone was observed a handful of times. This sequence joins TRBV6-2 or TRBV6-3 and TRBJ2-1; a weak D match, TRBD2 (5 bases). This CDR3 has 14 amino acids. V lost 5 bases to trimming and J lost 4 bases, with 12 bases between them. From germline, CDR1 is MNHEY and CDR2 SVGEGT. The CDR3 DNA is TGTGCCAGCAGTCTGAGGGCCCAATACAATGAGCAGTTCTTC. It specifies CASSLRAQYNEQFF.

CDR3 DNA: TGTGCCAGCAGCTCTAGCGGGGGGAGCACAGATACGCAGTATTTT. Protein sequence: CASSSSGGSTDTQYF. This chain connects TRBV7-6 to TRBJ2-3, with TRBD2 identical over 11 bases. This CDR3 spans 15 amino acids. CDR1 and CDR2 (germline): SGHVS, FNYEAQ. Trimming removed 4 bases from V and 0 bases from J; junction bases left unmatched: 0.

The CDR3 loop is CASRTSGYTEAFF. In nucleotides, the CDR3 is TGTGCCAGCCGTACTTCGGGTTACACTGAAGCTTTCTTT. The gene calls are TRBV11-2 and TRBJ1-1, with D unclear. The CDR3 has 13 amino acids. The V gene lost 8 bases and the J gene lost 3 bases, with 13 bases spanning the gap. Germline loops: CDR1 SGHAT, CDR2 FQNNGV.